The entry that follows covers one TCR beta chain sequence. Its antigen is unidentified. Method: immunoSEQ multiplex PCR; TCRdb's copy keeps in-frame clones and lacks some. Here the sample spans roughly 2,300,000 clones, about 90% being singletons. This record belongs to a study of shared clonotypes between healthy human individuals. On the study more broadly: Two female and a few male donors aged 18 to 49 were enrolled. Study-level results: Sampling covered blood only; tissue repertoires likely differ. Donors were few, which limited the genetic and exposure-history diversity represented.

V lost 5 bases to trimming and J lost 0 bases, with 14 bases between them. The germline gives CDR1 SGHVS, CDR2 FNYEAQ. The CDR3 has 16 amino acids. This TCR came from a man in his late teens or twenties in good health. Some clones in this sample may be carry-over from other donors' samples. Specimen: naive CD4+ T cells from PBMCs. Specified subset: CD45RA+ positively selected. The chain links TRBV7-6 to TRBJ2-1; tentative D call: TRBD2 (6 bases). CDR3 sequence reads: CASSRSGKSSYNEQFF. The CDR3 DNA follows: TGTGCCAGCAGCCGTAGCGGAAAGAGCTCCTACAATGAGCAGTTCTTC.